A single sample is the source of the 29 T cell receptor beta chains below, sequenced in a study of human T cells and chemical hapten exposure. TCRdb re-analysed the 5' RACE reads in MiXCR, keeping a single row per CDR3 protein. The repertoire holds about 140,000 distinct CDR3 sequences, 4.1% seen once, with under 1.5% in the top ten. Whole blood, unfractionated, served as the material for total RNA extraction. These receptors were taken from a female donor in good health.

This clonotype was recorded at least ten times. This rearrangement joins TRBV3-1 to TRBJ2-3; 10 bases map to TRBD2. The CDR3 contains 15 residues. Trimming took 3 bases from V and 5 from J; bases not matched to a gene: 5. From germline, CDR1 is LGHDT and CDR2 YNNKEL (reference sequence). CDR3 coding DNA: TGTGCCAGCAGCCACCTAGCGGGGGCGGGAGATACGCAGTATTTT. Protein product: CASSHLAGAGDTQYF.

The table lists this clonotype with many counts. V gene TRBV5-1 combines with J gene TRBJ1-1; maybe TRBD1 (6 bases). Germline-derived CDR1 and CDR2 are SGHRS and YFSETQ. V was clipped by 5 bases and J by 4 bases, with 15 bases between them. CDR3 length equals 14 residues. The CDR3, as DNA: TGCGCCAGCAGTACCGATGGACAGCGCACTGAAGCTTTCTTT. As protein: CASSTDGQRTEAFF.

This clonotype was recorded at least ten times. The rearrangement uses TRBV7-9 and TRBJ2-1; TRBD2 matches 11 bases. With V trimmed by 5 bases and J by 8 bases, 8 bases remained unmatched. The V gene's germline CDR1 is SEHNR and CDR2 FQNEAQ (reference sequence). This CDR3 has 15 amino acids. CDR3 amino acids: CASSQRLAGLDEQFF. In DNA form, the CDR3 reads TGTGCCAGCAGCCAACGACTAGCGGGGTTGGATGAGCAGTTCTTC.

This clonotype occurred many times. The CDR3 region has the DNA TGTGCCAGCAGCCAAGACCAATCCCAGACCTATGGCTACACCTTC. Translating gives CASSQDQSQTYGYTF. The chain recombines TRBV4-2 with TRBJ1-2; D remains ambiguous. Germline V gives CDR1 LGHNA, CDR2 YNFKEQ. The CDR3 contains 15 residues. Between the trimmed V and J ends, which lost 0 bases and 4 bases, there was a span of 12 bases.

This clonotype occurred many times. DNA for the CDR3: TGTGCCAGCAGCCCCAGTGGGCCTAATGAAAAACTGTTTTTT. Protein sequence: CASSPSGPNEKLFF. The rearrangement joins TRBV9 to TRBJ1-4; D ambiguous. The CDR3 spans 14 residues. V was clipped by 4 bases and J by 3 bases, with 10 bases between them. In germline, CDR1 is SGDLS, CDR2 YYNGEE.

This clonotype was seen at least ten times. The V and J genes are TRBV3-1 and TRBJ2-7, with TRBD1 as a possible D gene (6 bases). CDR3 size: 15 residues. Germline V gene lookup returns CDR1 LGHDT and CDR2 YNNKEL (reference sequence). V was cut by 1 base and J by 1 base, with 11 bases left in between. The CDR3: CASSQGTGKSYEQYF. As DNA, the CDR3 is TGTGCCAGCAGCCAAGGAACAGGGAAATCCTACGAGCAGTACTTC.

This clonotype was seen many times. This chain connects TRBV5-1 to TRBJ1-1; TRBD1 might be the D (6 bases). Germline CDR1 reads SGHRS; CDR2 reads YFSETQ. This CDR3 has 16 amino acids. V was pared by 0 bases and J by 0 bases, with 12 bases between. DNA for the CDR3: TGCGCCAGCAGCTTGGGGGTGGGGGCCATGAACACTGAAGCTTTCTTT. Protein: CASSLGVGAMNTEAFF.

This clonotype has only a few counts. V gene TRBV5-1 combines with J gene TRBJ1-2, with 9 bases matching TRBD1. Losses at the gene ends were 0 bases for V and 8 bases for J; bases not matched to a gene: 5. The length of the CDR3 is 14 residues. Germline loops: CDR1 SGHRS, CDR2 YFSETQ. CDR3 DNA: TGCGCCAGCAGCTTGGCGGGACAGGGTCAGGGCTACACCTTC. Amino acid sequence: CASSLAGQGQGYTF.

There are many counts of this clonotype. The CDR3 region has the DNA TGTGCCAGCAGTGAATATCCTCACCGGGACGAGCAGTACTTC. Translated, it gives CASSEYPHRDEQYF. This sequence joins TRBV25-1 and TRBJ2-7, with unresolved D. Looked up from germline, CDR1 is MGHDK and CDR2 is SYGVNS. V lost 0 bases to trimming and J lost 5 bases, with 11 bases between them. The CDR3 length is 14 residues.

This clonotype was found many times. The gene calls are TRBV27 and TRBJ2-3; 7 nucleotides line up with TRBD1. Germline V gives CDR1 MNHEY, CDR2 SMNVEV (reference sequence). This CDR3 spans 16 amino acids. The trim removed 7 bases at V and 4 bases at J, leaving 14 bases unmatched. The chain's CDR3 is CASTGTTGAMSDTQYF. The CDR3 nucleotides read TGTGCCAGCACCGGTACAACAGGGGCGATGTCAGATACGCAGTATTTT.

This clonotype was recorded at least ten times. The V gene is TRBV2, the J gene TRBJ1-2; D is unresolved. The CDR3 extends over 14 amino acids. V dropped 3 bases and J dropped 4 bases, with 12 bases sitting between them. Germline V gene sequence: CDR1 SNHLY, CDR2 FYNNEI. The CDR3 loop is CASSEARSSYGYTF. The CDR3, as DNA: TGTGCCAGCAGTGAGGCCAGGTCCTCCTATGGCTACACCTTC.

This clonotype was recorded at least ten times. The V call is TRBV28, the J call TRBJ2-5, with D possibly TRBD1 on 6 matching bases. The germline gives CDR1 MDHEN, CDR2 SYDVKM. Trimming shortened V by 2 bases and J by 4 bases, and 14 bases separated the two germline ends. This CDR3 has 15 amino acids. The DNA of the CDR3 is TGTGCCAGCAGTTTACAGGGGAGCTCGGGAGAGACCCAGTACTTC. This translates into CASSLQGSSGETQYF.

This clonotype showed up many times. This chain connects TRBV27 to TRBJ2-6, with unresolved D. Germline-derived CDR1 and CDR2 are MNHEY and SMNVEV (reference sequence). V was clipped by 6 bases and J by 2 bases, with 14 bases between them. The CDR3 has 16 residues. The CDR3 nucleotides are TGTGCCAGCAGCCTCTCAACTCCAGCTGGGGCCAACGTCCTGACTTTC. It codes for CASSLSTPAGANVLTF.

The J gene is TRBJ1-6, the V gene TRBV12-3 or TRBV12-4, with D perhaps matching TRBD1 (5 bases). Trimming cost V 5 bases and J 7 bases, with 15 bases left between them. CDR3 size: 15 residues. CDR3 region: CASSLRGAGNSPLHF. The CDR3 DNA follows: TGTGCCAGCAGTCTCCGTGGGGCGGGAAATTCACCCCTCCACTTT.

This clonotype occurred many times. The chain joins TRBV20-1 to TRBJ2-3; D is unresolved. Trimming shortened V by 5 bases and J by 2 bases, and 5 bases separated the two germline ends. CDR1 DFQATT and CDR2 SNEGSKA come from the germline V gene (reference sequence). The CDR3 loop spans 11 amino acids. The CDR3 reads CSAHYTDTQYF. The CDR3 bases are TGCAGTGCTCATTACACAGATACGCAGTATTTT.

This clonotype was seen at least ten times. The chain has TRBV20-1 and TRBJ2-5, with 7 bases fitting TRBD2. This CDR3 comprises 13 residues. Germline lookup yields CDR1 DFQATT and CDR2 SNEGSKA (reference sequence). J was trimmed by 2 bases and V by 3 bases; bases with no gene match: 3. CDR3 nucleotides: TGCAGTGCTAGGGGGGACTATCAAGAGACCCAGTACTTC. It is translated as CSARGDYQETQYF.

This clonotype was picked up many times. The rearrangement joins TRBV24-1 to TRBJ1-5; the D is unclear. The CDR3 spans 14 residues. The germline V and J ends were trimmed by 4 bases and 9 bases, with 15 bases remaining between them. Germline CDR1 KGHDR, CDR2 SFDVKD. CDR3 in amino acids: CATSDGWASGPQHF. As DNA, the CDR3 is TGTGCCACCAGTGACGGTTGGGCGAGCGGGCCCCAGCATTTT.

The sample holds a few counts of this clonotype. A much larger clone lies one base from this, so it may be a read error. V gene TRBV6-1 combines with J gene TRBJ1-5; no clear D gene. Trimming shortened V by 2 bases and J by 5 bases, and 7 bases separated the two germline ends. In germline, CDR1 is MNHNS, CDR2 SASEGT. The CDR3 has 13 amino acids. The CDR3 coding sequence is TGTGCCAGCAGTGAACGACGGGATCAGCCCCAGCATTTT. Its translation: CASSERRDQPQHF.

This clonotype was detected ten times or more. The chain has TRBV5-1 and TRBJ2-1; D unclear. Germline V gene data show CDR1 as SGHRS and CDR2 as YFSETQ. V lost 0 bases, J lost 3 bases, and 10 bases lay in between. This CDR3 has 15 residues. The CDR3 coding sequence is TGCGCCAGCAGCTTGGAGCAGGATTACTACAATGAGCAGTTCTTC. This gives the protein CASSLEQDYYNEQFF.

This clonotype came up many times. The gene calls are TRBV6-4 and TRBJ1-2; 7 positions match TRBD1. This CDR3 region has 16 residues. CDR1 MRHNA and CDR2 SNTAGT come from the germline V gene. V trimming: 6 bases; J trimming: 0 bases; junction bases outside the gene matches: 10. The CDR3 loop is CASSAMPGQTNYGYTF. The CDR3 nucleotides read TGTGCCAGCAGCGCTATGCCGGGACAGACTAACTATGGCTACACCTTC.

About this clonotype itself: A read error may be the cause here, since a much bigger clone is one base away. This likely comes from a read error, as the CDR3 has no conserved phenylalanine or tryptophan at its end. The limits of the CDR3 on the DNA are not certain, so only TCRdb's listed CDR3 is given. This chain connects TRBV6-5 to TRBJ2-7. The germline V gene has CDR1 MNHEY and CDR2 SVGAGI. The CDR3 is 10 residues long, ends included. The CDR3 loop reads CASSYSRVNL.

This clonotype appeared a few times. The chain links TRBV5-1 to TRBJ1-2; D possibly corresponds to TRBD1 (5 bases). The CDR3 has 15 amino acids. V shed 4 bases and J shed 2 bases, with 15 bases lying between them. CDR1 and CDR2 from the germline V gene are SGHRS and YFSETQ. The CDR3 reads CASSRDQRDNYGYTF. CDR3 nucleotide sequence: TGCGCCAGCAGCCGAGATCAGAGGGACAACTATGGCTACACCTTC.

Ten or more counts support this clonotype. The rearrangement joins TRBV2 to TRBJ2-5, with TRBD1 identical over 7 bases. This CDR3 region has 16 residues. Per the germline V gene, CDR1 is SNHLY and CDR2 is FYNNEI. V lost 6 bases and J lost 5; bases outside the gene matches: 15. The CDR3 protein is CASRYPPRGLKETQYF. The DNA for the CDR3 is TGTGCCAGCAGATACCCTCCGAGGGGGCTGAAGGAGACCCAGTACTTC.

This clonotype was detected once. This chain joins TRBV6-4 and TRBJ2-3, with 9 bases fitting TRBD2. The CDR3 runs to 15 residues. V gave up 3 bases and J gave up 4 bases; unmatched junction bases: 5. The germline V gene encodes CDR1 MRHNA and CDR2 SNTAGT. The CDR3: CASSDGGGASDTQYF. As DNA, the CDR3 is TGTGCCAGCAGTGATGGCGGGGGGGCGTCAGATACGCAGTATTTT.

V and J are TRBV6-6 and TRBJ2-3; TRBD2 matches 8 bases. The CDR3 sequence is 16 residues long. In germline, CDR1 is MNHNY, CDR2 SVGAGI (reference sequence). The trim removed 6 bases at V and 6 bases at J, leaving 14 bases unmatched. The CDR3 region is CASSNGLARERDTQYF. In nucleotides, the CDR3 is TGTGCCAGCAGCAACGGACTAGCCCGCGAACGGGATACGCAGTATTTT.

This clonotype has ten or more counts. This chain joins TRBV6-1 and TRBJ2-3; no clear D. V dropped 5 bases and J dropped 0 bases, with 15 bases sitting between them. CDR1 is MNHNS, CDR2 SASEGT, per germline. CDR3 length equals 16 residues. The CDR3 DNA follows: TGTGCCAGCAGTTATCCGCTGAGGCAGAGCACAGATACGCAGTATTTT. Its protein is CASSYPLRQSTDTQYF.

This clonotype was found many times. CDR3 sequence: CASRPRYSPLHF. CDR3 bases: TGTGCCAGCAGACCCAGATATTCACCCCTCCACTTT. The V and J genes are TRBV2 and TRBJ1-6; D unclear. Germline V CDR1 and CDR2: SNHLY, FYNNEI. The ends were cut back, 6 bases at V and 8 bases at J, with 8 bases in the middle. There are 12 residues in the CDR3.

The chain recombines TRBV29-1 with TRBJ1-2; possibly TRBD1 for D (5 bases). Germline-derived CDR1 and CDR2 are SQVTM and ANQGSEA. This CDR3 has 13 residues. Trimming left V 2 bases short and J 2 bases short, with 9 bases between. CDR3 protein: CSVEQGLNYGYTF. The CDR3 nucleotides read TGCAGCGTTGAACAGGGCCTCAACTATGGCTACACCTTC.

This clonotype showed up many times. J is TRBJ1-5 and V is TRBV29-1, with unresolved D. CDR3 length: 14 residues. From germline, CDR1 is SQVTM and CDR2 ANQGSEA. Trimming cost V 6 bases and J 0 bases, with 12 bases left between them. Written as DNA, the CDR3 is TGCAGCGTCCGCGTTGGGGATAGCAATCAGCCCCAGCATTTT. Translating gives CSVRVGDSNQPQHF.